A single sample gave rise to the 29 T cell receptor beta chains below, sequenced in a study of shared clonotypes between healthy human individuals. Only in-frame clones appear in the TCRdb table, and some are missing; sequencing was by immunoSEQ multiplex PCR. The profile shows approximately 2,000,000 clones, just under 95% of them singletons. Positively selected for CCR7, the CD45RO-negative cells used as naive CD8 cells excluded terminally differentiated effector memory CD45RA+ cells. The sample comprised naive CD8+ T cells from PBMCs. Receptors were obtained from a man younger than 35 in good health. Some clones in this sample may be carry-over from other donors' samples.

The V and J genes are TRBV29-1 and TRBJ2-3, with TRBD2 matching 8 bases. V trimming: 3 bases; J trimming: 2 bases; junction bases outside the gene matches: 25. Germline V CDR1 and CDR2: SQVTM, ANQGSEA. There are 21 residues in the CDR3. As DNA, the CDR3 is TGCAGCGTTGAGATTCCCCTAGCGGGTAAAGGAATCGGAGTCCACACAGATACGCAGTATTTT. This sequence encodes CSVEIPLAGKGIGVHTDTQYF.

J is TRBJ2-6 and V is TRBV15, with no clear D. Trimming took off 2 bases at V and 0 bases at J, with 11 bases between the two ends. The length of the CDR3 is 17 residues. CDR1 LNHNV and CDR2 YYDKDF come from the germline V gene (reference sequence). The CDR3 nucleotides read TGTGCCACCAGCAGATGGGGTGACATCTCTGGGGCCAACGTCCTGACTTTC. Amino acid sequence: CATSRWGDISGANVLTF. Looking up the rest from reference TRBV15 and TRBJ2-6 gives the full variable domain: DAMVIQNPRYQVTQFGKPVTLSCSQTLNHNVMYWYQQKSSQAPKLLFHYYDKDFNNEADTPDNFQSRRPNTSFCFLDIRSPGLGDTAMYLCATSRWGDISGANVLTFGAGSRLTVL.

This sequence joins TRBV11-2 and TRBJ1-1; a possible D gene is TRBD1 (6 bases). The germline gives CDR1 SGHAT, CDR2 FQNNGV. CDR3 size: 19 residues. V lost 1 base to trimming and J lost 0 bases, with 21 bases between them. CDR3: CASSLAKVRGQTMNTEAFF. The CDR3 DNA reads as TGTGCCAGCAGCTTAGCTAAAGTTCGGGGACAAACTATGAACACTGAAGCTTTCTTT. The full variable domain, its missing parts supplied by reference TRBV11-2 and TRBJ1-1, is EAGVAQSPRYKIIEKRQSVAFWCNPISGHATLYWYQQILGQGPKLLIQFQNNGVVDDSQLPKDRFSAERLKGVDSTLKIQPAKLEDSAVYLCASSLAKVRGQTMNTEAFFGQGTRLTVV.

The chain combines TRBV28 with TRBJ2-1, with D perhaps matching TRBD1 or TRBD2 (5 bases each). Germline CDR1 MDHEN, CDR2 SYDVKM. The CDR3 extends over 14 amino acids. Trimming stripped 2 bases from V and 5 bases from J, with 10 bases between. Here the CDR3 DNA reads TGTGCCAGCAGTTTAGGGGGATCCAACAATGAGCAGTTCTTC. Its protein product is CASSLGGSNNEQFF. Together with reference TRBV28 and TRBJ2-1, the CDR3 gives the full variable domain: DVKVTQSSRYLVKRTGEKVFLECVQDMDHENMFWYRQDPGLGLRLIYFSYDVKMKEKGDIPEGYSVSREKKERFSLILESASTNQTSMYLCASSLGGSNNEQFFGPGTRLTVL.

The rearrangement joins TRBV4-2 to TRBJ1-1, with no clear D. In germline, CDR1 is LGHNA, CDR2 YNFKEQ. Trimming shortened V by 0 bases and J by 7 bases, and 9 bases separated the two germline ends. This CDR3 is 13 amino acids long. CDR3 bases: TGTGCCAGCAGCCAAGATGGTGGGGATGAAGCTTTCTTT. Translating gives CASSQDGGDEAFF.

This chain joins TRBV5-1 and TRBJ2-7; 10 bases map to TRBD2. Germline loops: CDR1 SGHRS, CDR2 YFSETQ. The CDR3 extends over 15 amino acids. Germline trimming cut 6 bases from V and 4 bases from J; bases unmatched to any gene: 10. The CDR3 here is CASNQATLAGYEQYF. CDR3 nucleotides: TGCGCCAGCAACCAAGCAACACTAGCGGGGTACGAGCAGTACTTC.

The V and J genes are TRBV27 and TRBJ2-7; TRBD2 matches at 11 bases. J lost 6 bases, V lost 4 bases, and 5 bases had no gene match. Germline V gene data show CDR1 as MNHEY and CDR2 as SMNVEV (reference sequence). This CDR3 has 14 residues. This chain's CDR3 is CASSSGTSGLEQYF. As DNA, the CDR3 is TGTGCCAGCAGTTCAGGGACTAGCGGCCTCGAGCAGTACTTC.

Of note for this clone: The identical CDR3 is also encoded by other nucleotide sequences in the sample. The chain's CDR3 is CASSWTGTSYEQYF. The DNA of the CDR3 is TGTGCCAGCAGTTGGACAGGAACCTCCTACGAGCAGTACTTC. The chain is built from TRBV27 and TRBJ2-7, with TRBD1 identical over 7 bases. Germline V gene data show CDR1 as MNHEY and CDR2 as SMNVEV (reference sequence). The V and J ends lost 4 bases and 0 bases, in that order; junction bases with no gene match: 3. CDR3 length: 14 residues.

This chain uses TRBV11-2 with TRBJ2-1; D is ambiguous. This CDR3 is built from 11 residues. Trimming pared 8 bases from V and 4 bases from J, leaving 6 bases between. CDR1 is SGHAT and CDR2 is FQNNGV in the germline V gene. The CDR3 nucleotides read TGTGCCAGCCGGAAATACAATGAGCAGTTCTTC. This codes for CASRKYNEQFF.

The chain uses TRBV7-9 and TRBJ2-7; TRBD1 agrees at 9 bases. The germline V gene has CDR1 SEHNR and CDR2 FQNEAQ (reference sequence). Losses at the gene ends were 8 bases for V and 0 bases for J; bases not matched to a gene: 8. The CDR3 has 15 amino acids. CDR3: CASLGGTGISYEQYF. The DNA of the CDR3 is TGTGCCAGCTTGGGCGGGACAGGGATCTCCTACGAGCAGTACTTC.

The chain has TRBV11-3 and TRBJ2-7; 10 bases map to TRBD2. The junction had 6 bases not matched to a gene; V was cut back by 0 bases and J by 4 bases. The CDR3 extends over 16 amino acids. Germline V CDR1 and CDR2: SGHNT, YENEEA. CDR3 in DNA: TGTGCCAGCAGCTTAGATGAGGTAGCGGGAGGATACGAGCAGTACTTC. Translation: CASSLDEVAGGYEQYF.

V gene TRBV6-1 combines with J gene TRBJ2-7, with D possibly TRBD2 on 5 matching bases. Germline lookup yields CDR1 MNHNS and CDR2 SASEGT. V was pared by 2 bases and J by 5 bases, with 25 bases between. CDR3 length: 18 amino acids. The DNA for the CDR3 is TGTGCCAGCAGTGAAAACGACCCCTACGGGGAATCCGGGAACGAGCAGTACTTC. Its translation is CASSENDPYGESGNEQYF.

About this clone itself: The identical CDR3 is also encoded by other nucleotide sequences in the sample. The chain couples TRBV19 to TRBJ1-1; unclear D gene. CDR1 and CDR2 (germline): LNHDA, SQIVND (reference sequence). V was pared by 1 base and J by 5 bases, with 8 bases between. The CDR3 totals 13 residues. The CDR3 loop reads CASSIGVRTEAFF. Here the CDR3 DNA reads TGTGCCAGTAGTATAGGGGTGAGGACTGAAGCTTTCTTT.

This clone has a single count. This chain links TRBV6-1 with TRBJ1-2, with 8 nucleotides matching TRBD1. From germline, CDR1 is MNHNS and CDR2 SASEGT. The CDR3 sequence is 14 residues long. With V trimmed by 8 bases and J by 8 bases, 13 bases remained unmatched. DNA for the CDR3: TGTGCCAGCCAAGTAGGCAGGGGGCCTAGCGGCTACACCTTC. This translates into CASQVGRGPSGYTF.

The rearrangement uses TRBV29-1 and TRBJ2-3; 7 nucleotides agree with TRBD1. This CDR3 region has 14 residues. With V trimmed by 4 bases and J by 4 bases, 8 bases remained unmatched. Germline-derived CDR1 and CDR2 are SQVTM and ANQGSEA. In DNA, the CDR3 is TGCAGCGTTGGGGCAGGGGGTCGTGCAGATACGCAGTATTTT. This encodes CSVGAGGRADTQYF.

The chain recombines TRBV9 with TRBJ2-3; tentative D call: TRBD1 (5 bases). The V end lost 0 bases, the J end lost 1 base, and 15 bases lay between the germline ends. The CDR3 runs 17 residues. CDR1 SGDLS and CDR2 YYNGEE come from the germline V gene. CDR3 region: CASSVAPKGKGTDTQYF. CDR3 sequence (DNA): TGTGCCAGCAGCGTAGCTCCTAAGGGGAAAGGCACAGATACGCAGTATTTT.

The rearrangement uses TRBV5-1 and TRBJ2-1, with a tentative D call TRBD1 (6 bases). Trimming removed 4 bases from V and 0 bases from J, with 14 bases in between. Germline CDR1 SGHRS, CDR2 YFSETQ. There are 16 residues in the CDR3. The CDR3 reads CASSLTGDSSYNEQFF. The CDR3 nucleotides read TGCGCCAGCAGCCTGACAGGCGATAGCTCCTACAATGAGCAGTTCTTC.

The rearrangement uses TRBV6-1 and TRBJ2-7; tentative D call: TRBD1 (6 bases). The CDR3 sequence is 15 residues long. V was cut by 1 base and J by 3 bases, with 13 bases left in between. Germline V CDR1 and CDR2: MNHNS, SASEGT. The CDR3 loop reads CASSEGFHRDYEQYF. The CDR3 DNA reads TGTGCCAGCAGTGAAGGTTTCCACAGGGACTACGAGCAGTACTTC.

This chain links TRBV9 with TRBJ2-1; 11 bases align to TRBD2. CDR1 is SGDLS, CDR2 YYNGEE, per germline. V shed 4 bases and J 2 bases; nucleotides not matched to a gene: 14. The CDR3 has 19 residues. This CDR3 is CASSTPREGTSGTYNEQFF. The CDR3 DNA reads as TGTGCCAGCAGCACACCCAGAGAGGGGACTAGCGGCACCTACAATGAGCAGTTCTTC.

In its sample, this clone was seen once. This chain uses TRBV7-9 with TRBJ2-7; TRBD1 aligns across 7 bases. This CDR3 has 15 residues. CDR1 is SEHNR and CDR2 is FQNEAQ in the germline V gene (reference sequence). The V gene end was trimmed by 4 bases and the J gene end by 7 bases; junction bases not matched to a gene: 13. The chain's CDR3 is CASSSLSTGQEEQYF. CDR3 bases: TGTGCCAGCAGCTCTCTCTCGACAGGGCAAGAGGAGCAGTACTTC.

J is TRBJ1-1 and V is TRBV13; 11 bases map to TRBD1. The CDR3 runs to 14 residues. Germline assignment: CDR1 PRHDT and CDR2 FYEKMQ (reference sequence). V gave up 8 bases and J gave up 7 bases; unmatched junction bases: 9. CDR3 in amino acids: CASGPGTGGIEAFF. The DNA for the CDR3 is TGTGCCAGCGGGCCGGGGACAGGGGGGATTGAAGCTTTCTTT.

This sequence joins TRBV7-9 and TRBJ1-4, with TRBD1 matching over 7 bases. The CDR3 sequence is 17 residues long. Losses at the gene ends were 5 bases for V and 3 bases for J; bases not matched to a gene: 12. CDR1 and CDR2 (germline): SEHNR, FQNEAQ (reference sequence). In DNA form, the CDR3 reads TGTGCCAGCAGCGAAAGGGGGCTGGAAAGTCCTAATGAAAAACTGTTTTTT. Residues: CASSERGLESPNEKLFF.

The gene calls are TRBV7-9 and TRBJ2-2; D is possibly TRBD1 (5 bases). The CDR3 has 16 residues. The V gene's germline CDR1 is SEHNR and CDR2 FQNEAQ (reference sequence). Trimming stripped 6 bases from V and 0 bases from J, with 14 bases between. CDR3 DNA sequence: TGTGCCAGCAGAAAAACAGGAGAAGCGAACACCGGGGAGCTGTTTTTT. Translated: CASRKTGEANTGELFF.

The chain carries TRBV11-2 and TRBJ2-7; 8 nucleotides agree with TRBD1. The CDR3 is made up of 15 amino acids. Germline values: CDR1 SGHAT, CDR2 FQNNGV. The trim removed 5 bases at V and 2 bases at J, leaving 8 bases unmatched. CDR3 loop: CASSQRQGPTYEQYF. The CDR3 DNA reads as TGTGCCAGCAGCCAAAGACAGGGGCCGACCTACGAGCAGTACTTC.

This chain joins TRBV7-9 and TRBJ1-4; TRBD1 aligns across 10 bases. Per the germline V gene, CDR1 is SEHNR and CDR2 is FQNEAQ (reference sequence). The length of the CDR3 is 15 residues. V lost 4 bases and J lost 7; bases outside the gene matches: 6. The CDR3 DNA reads TGTGCCAGCAGCTGGACAGGGGGGAGAGGTGAAAAACTGTTTTTT. This encodes CASSWTGGRGEKLFF.

This clone was detected only a few times. The chain couples TRBV6-5 to TRBJ2-2; D may be TRBD2 (5 bases). The CDR3 spans 13 residues. Between the trimmed V and J ends, which lost 7 bases and 6 bases, there was a span of 12 bases. Germline assignment: CDR1 MNHEY and CDR2 SVGAGI. The CDR3 bases are TGTGCCAGCACCCTACTAGTACCCGGGGAGCTGTTTTTT. It codes for CASTLLVPGELFF.

The J gene is TRBJ2-1, the V gene TRBV10-2; 11 nucleotides line up with TRBD2. Germline-derived CDR1 and CDR2 are WSHSY and SAAADI. The V segment lost 0 bases and the J segment 6 bases; nucleotides outside the gene matches: 4. The CDR3 runs 16 residues. CDR3 sequence reads: CASSESELAGGNEQFF. CDR3 DNA: TGCGCCAGCAGTGAGTCCGAGCTAGCGGGAGGCAATGAGCAGTTCTTC.

The V and J genes are TRBV27 and TRBJ1-5; 9 nucleotides line up with TRBD1. CDR1 and CDR2 (germline): MNHEY, SMNVEV (reference sequence). This CDR3 region has 15 residues. The J segment lost 5 bases and the V segment lost 1 base, leaving 3 bases of the junction unmatched. CDR3 sequence reads: CASSLYRGQHQPQHF. CDR3 nucleotides: TGTGCCAGCAGTTTATACAGGGGGCAACATCAGCCCCAGCATTTT.

The V and J genes are TRBV27 and TRBJ2-7; 7 bases align to TRBD2. The CDR3 covers 14 residues. Losses at the gene ends were 6 bases for V and 2 bases for J; bases not matched to a gene: 7. The germline V gene has CDR1 MNHEY and CDR2 SMNVEV (reference sequence). DNA for the CDR3: TGTGCCAGCAGGTGGGTTAGCGGGCCCTACGAGCAGTACTTC. Translation: CASRWVSGPYEQYF.